Following are 7 T cell receptor beta chains from one sample sequenced in a study of technical replicates of blood from several donors. Only in-frame clones appear in the TCRdb table, and some are missing; sequencing was by immunoSEQ multiplex PCR. The sample consists of 99,000 or so clones, about 96% of them appearing once. The specimen was T cells isolated from PBMCs. The receptors stem from a human donor in good health.

The chain employs TRBV27 and TRBJ1-1; D might be TRBD1 (6 bases). The CDR3 has 14 residues. Germline CDR1 reads MNHEY; CDR2 reads SMNVEV (reference sequence). The germline V and J ends were trimmed by 5 bases and 4 bases, with 14 bases remaining between them. The CDR3 protein is CASSQTGYGTEAFF. DNA of the CDR3: TGTGCCAGCAGTCAAACAGGGTACGGCACTGAAGCTTTCTTT.

The chain links TRBV27 to TRBJ1-1; 7 positions agree with TRBD1. CDR3 length: 16 amino acids. Trimming removed 5 bases from V and 1 base from J; junction bases left unmatched: 10. Germline V gene lookup returns CDR1 MNHEY and CDR2 SMNVEV (reference sequence). CDR3 protein: CASSPRGLLSNTEAFF. CDR3 DNA sequence: TGTGCCAGCAGTCCGAGGGGGCTCTTATCGAACACTGAAGCTTTCTTT.

The V call is TRBV6-6, the J call TRBJ1-1; 7 bases match TRBD1. Germline V gene lookup returns CDR1 MNHNY and CDR2 SVGAGI (reference sequence). This CDR3 spans 14 amino acids. V lost 0 bases, J lost 5 bases, and 3 bases stayed unmatched. CDR3 in amino acids: CASSYSRGRTEAFF. The CDR3 DNA reads as TGTGCCAGCAGTTACTCGAGGGGGCGGACTGAAGCTTTCTTT.

The gene calls are TRBV9 and TRBJ2-7; D ambiguous. CDR3 length equals 13 residues. In germline, CDR1 is SGDLS, CDR2 YYNGEE. Between the trimmed V and J ends, which lost 4 bases and 0 bases, there was a span of 8 bases. CDR3 DNA: TGTGCCAGCAGCCCCACGAGCTCCTACGAGCAGTACTTC. Its protein is CASSPTSSYEQYF.

The J gene is TRBJ2-7, the V gene TRBV6-1; 7 nucleotides match TRBD1. V was pared by 5 bases and J by 2 bases, with 9 bases of the junction left unmatched. Germline V lookup: CDR1 MNHNS, CDR2 SASEGT. This CDR3 has 15 amino acids. For the CDR3, the DNA is TGTGCCAGCAGTAGTAACAGGGGCGGACCCTACGAGCAGTACTTC. This codes for CASSSNRGGPYEQYF.

CDR3 sequence reads: CASSPDSSEQYF. The CDR3 region has the DNA TGTGCCAGCTCACCAGACAGTTCCGAGCAGTACTTC. The rearrangement joins TRBV18 to TRBJ2-7; tentatively, D is TRBD1 (5 bases). This CDR3 contains 12 residues. The V gene lost 2 bases and the J gene lost 6 bases, with 8 bases spanning the gap. CDR1 is KGHSH and CDR2 is LQKENI in the germline V gene. The whole variable domain, remainder taken from reference TRBV18 and TRBJ2-7, is NAGVMQNPRHLVRRRGQEARLRCSPMKGHSHVYWYRQLPEEGLKFMVYLQKENIIDESGMPKERFSAEFPKEGPSILRIQQVVRGDSAAYFCASSPDSSEQYFGPGTRLTVT.

The chain uses TRBV29-1 and TRBJ1-1; D is possibly TRBD1 (5 bases). The CDR3 sequence is 11 residues long. Germline-derived CDR1 and CDR2 are SQVTM and ANQGSEA. The CDR3 protein is CSTGGDTEAFF. DNA of the CDR3: TGCAGTACGGGGGGTGACACTGAAGCTTTCTTT.